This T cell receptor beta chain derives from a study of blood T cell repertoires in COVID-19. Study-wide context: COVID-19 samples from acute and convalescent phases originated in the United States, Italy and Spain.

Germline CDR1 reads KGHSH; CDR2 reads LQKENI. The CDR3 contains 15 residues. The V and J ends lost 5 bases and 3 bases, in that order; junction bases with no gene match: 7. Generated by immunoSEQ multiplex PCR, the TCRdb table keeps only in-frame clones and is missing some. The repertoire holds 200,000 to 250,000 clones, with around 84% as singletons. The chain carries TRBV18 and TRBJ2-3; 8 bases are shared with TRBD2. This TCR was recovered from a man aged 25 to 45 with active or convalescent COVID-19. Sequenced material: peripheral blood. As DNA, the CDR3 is TGTGCCAGCTCAGAATCGACGGGGGGGACAGATACGCAGTATTTT. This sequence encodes CASSESTGGTDTQYF.